This TCR beta chain emerged from a study of T cell repertoires in cytomegalovirus infection. On the study more broadly: Based on public TCR beta signatures, there were indications of CMV infection and of a matching HLA type. Findings and caveats of the study: Of the TCR beta families, the public ones yielded a cumulative frequency that identified carriers of CMV plus the relevant HLA. HLA-C-restricted CMV-specific TCR beta clonotypes were dominant in the ex vivo response.

Germline-derived CDR1 and CDR2 are LNHDA and SQIVND (reference sequence). The CDR3 length is 14 residues. Trimming removed 3 bases at V and 3 bases at J, with 8 bases between. Via MiXCR, TCRdb re-called the reads, giving one row per CDR3 protein. The sample has approximately 750,000 distinct CDR3 sequences, 35% seen once; the top ten hold 2.5% to 3%. This clonotype turned up a few times. What it binds is not known. V usage is TRBV19 and J usage is TRBJ1-4; D uncertain. This clonotype originated in a human donor in good health (CMV status not recorded). Some clones in this sample may be carry-over from other donors' samples. The source material was PBMCs. The DNA for the CDR3 is TGTGCCAGTAGTATCCAGGCAGCTAATGAAAAACTGTTTTTT. Its protein product is CASSIQAANEKLFF.